This entry concerns a single TCR beta chain. The sample is drawn from a study of OX40 agonist ivuxolimab in advanced cancers. Profiled with immunoSEQ multiplex PCR; TCRdb holds only in-frame clones, not every one. The sample carries some 62,000 clones, around 93% recorded once. Germline lookup yields CDR1 SGHTA and CDR2 FQGNSA. The CDR3 covers 14 residues. V lost 3 bases to trimming and J lost 0 bases, with 8 bases between them. This TCR derives from an adult with an advanced solid tumor such as melanoma, head and neck, liver or kidney cancer. The sequencing here drew on CD4+ or CD8+ T cells sorted from blood, taken in a trial of the OX40 agonist ivuxolimab. The genes are TRBV7-2 and TRBJ1-1; maybe TRBD1 (5 bases). The CDR3 DNA sequence: TGTGCCAGCAGCTTTCAGGGCTTGAACACTGAAGCTTTCTTT. It encodes CASSFQGLNTEAFF.